The 22 T cell receptor beta chains below all came from one sample that was sequenced in a study of patients and donors after allogeneic stem cell transplantation. Via MiXCR, TCRdb re-called the RT-PCR reads, giving one row per CDR3 protein. The sample lists about 400,000 distinct CDR3 sequences; under 20% were seen once. The specimen was blood, either unsorted or a sorted T cell fraction (not recorded which). All receptors derive from a human donor who was either an allogeneic HSCT recipient or a stem cell or donor lymphocyte infusion donor (not recorded which). It is not recorded whose cells these are; they may come from a transplant donor.

This clonotype was counted only a few times. Germline is not matched at one junction end, which may reflect a read error. CDR3 coding DNA: TGTGCTAGCAGCTTAAGCGCTAGCAGGGAGCTGTTTTTT. Translated: CASSLSASRELFF. The rearrangement uses TRBV7-7 and TRBJ2-2; a possible D gene is TRBD2 (5 bases). Looked up from germline, CDR1 is SSHAT and CDR2 is FNYEAQ (reference sequence). This CDR3 region has 13 residues.

This clonotype was seen a few times. This chain joins TRBV7-3 and TRBJ2-2; 7 bases are shared with TRBD1. The CDR3 length is 16 residues. V trimming: 5 bases; J trimming: 1 base; junction bases outside the gene matches: 7. Germline CDR1 is SGHTA and CDR2 is FQGTGA. For the CDR3, the DNA is TGTGCCAGCAGCCTCTCGGGACAGCAGAACACCGGGGAGCTGTTTTTT. Its translation is CASSLSGQQNTGELFF.

The CDR3: CAGSGQLNYGYTF. CDR3 nucleotides: TGTGCCGGATCGGGACAACTTAACTATGGCTACACCTTC. V and J are TRBV6-1 and TRBJ1-2; a possible D gene is TRBD1 (6 bases). The V and J ends lost 11 bases and 1 base respectively, with 14 bases between them. Germline values: CDR1 MNHNS, CDR2 SASEGT. The CDR3 runs 13 residues.

This chain uses TRBV6-1 with TRBJ1-5, with TRBD1 as a possible D gene (5 bases). The CDR3 runs to 17 residues. Trimming stripped 6 bases from V and 2 bases from J, with 20 bases between. Per germline, CDR1 MNHNS and CDR2 SASEGT. The CDR3 here is CASSLRSGGTGNQPQHF. CDR3 sequence (DNA): TGTGCCAGCAGCCTCAGGTCGGGGGGGACGGGCAATCAGCCCCAGCATTTT.

This clonotype was seen a few times. The V gene is TRBV7-9, the J gene TRBJ2-3; D not certain. There are 16 residues in the CDR3. Trimming pared 5 bases from V and 0 bases from J, leaving 15 bases between. Germline V gene lookup returns CDR1 SEHNR and CDR2 FQNEAQ (reference sequence). The CDR3: CASSPLDGASTDTQYF. CDR3 DNA: TGTGCCAGCAGCCCGTTGGACGGTGCTAGCACAGATACGCAGTATTTT.

This clonotype was picked up a small number of times. This chain uses TRBV6-5 with TRBJ2-7; tentatively, D is TRBD1 (5 bases). The CDR3 loop spans 14 amino acids. Germline assignment: CDR1 MNHEY and CDR2 SVGAGI. V lost 0 bases and J 0 bases, leaving 6 bases between the germline ends. The CDR3 nucleotides read TGTGCCAGCAGTTACTCGGACAACTCCTACGAGCAGTACTTC. Translating it yields CASSYSDNSYEQYF.

CDR3 in DNA: TGCAGTGCTAGGGGGACAGGAACCTACTATGGCTACACCTTC. It is translated as CSARGTGTYYGYTF. The chain employs TRBV20-1 and TRBJ1-2; the match to TRBD1 covers 8 bases. Germline V lookup: CDR1 DFQATT, CDR2 SNEGSKA (reference sequence). The CDR3 spans 14 residues. The ends lost 3 bases at V and 3 bases at J; junction bases unmatched: 6.

This chain links TRBV2 with TRBJ1-6, with D perhaps matching TRBD1 (5 bases). Trimming pared 1 base from V and 10 bases from J, leaving 11 bases between. The germline gives CDR1 SNHLY, CDR2 FYNNEI. The CDR3 is made up of 14 amino acids. In nucleotides, the CDR3 is TGTGCCAGCAGTGAAGGGGGAGGGGTGTCACCCCTCCACTTT. Translating it yields CASSEGGGVSPLHF.

In this sample, this clonotype turned up a few times. The CDR3 DNA follows: TGTGCCAGCAGCTCTCCGGGGTCTACTTATGGCTACACCTTC. It is translated as CASSSPGSTYGYTF. This rearrangement joins TRBV7-3 to TRBJ1-2; D is ambiguous. The CDR3 is made up of 14 amino acids. The germline V gene encodes CDR1 SGHTA and CDR2 FQGTGA. The V gene lost 4 bases and the J gene lost 5 bases, with 14 bases spanning the gap.

The V gene is TRBV7-3, the J gene TRBJ2-3; 7 bases match TRBD1. V trimming: 5 bases; J trimming: 3 bases; junction bases outside the gene matches: 11. In germline, CDR1 is SGHTA, CDR2 FQGTGA. This CDR3 is 16 amino acids long. The CDR3 reads CASSRTSPQGTDTQYF. In DNA form, the CDR3 reads TGTGCCAGCAGCCGAACATCTCCACAGGGGACAGATACGCAGTATTTT.

This clonotype appeared a few times. The chain combines TRBV12-3 or TRBV12-4 with TRBJ2-3; D call uncertain. The CDR3 covers 14 residues. The V and J ends lost 2 bases and 2 bases respectively, with 8 bases between them. The CDR3 sequence: CASSLQVFTDTQYF. CDR3 DNA: TGTGCCAGCAGTTTACAGGTTTTCACAGATACGCAGTATTTT.

The V and J genes are TRBV5-1 and TRBJ2-7; maybe TRBD1 (6 bases). Germline V gene data show CDR1 as SGHRS and CDR2 as YFSETQ. V was pared by 1 base and J by 5 bases, with 13 bases between. The CDR3 sequence is 14 residues long. The CDR3: CASSLWDNSNEQYF. CDR3 nucleotide sequence: TGCGCCAGCAGCTTGTGGGACAACTCGAACGAGCAGTACTTC.

V and J are TRBV14 and TRBJ2-7; D is undetermined. Trimming removed 2 bases from V and 5 bases from J, with 7 bases in between. Germline-derived CDR1 and CDR2 are SGHDN and FVKESK. The CDR3 length is 12 residues. The CDR3 loop reads CASSQSWDEQYF. DNA of the CDR3: TGTGCCAGCAGCCAATCATGGGACGAGCAGTACTTC.

In its sample, this clonotype was seen a few times. The chain has TRBV12-3 or TRBV12-4 and TRBJ1-2; TRBD1 might be the D (5 bases). CDR3 length equals 14 residues. The V and J ends lost 4 bases and 9 bases respectively, with 18 bases between them. The chain's CDR3 is CASSYPGTGGRYTF. For the CDR3, the DNA is TGTGCCAGCAGTTATCCCGGGACGGGGGGTCGCTACACCTTC.

This clonotype has just a few counts. CDR3 sequence (DNA): TGTGCCAGCAGTTCGGGACAGGGATTTTCGCCCCAGCATTTT. It codes for CASSSGQGFSPQHF. The chain has TRBV27 and TRBJ1-5; 9 nucleotides agree with TRBD1. CDR3 length: 14 residues. CDR1 is MNHEY, CDR2 SMNVEV, per germline (reference sequence). Trimming removed 4 bases from V and 9 bases from J; junction bases left unmatched: 7.

At least ten counts were recorded for this clonotype. The chain uses TRBV29-1 and TRBJ1-2; 8 nucleotides match TRBD1. With V trimmed by 7 bases and J by 3 bases, 13 bases remained unmatched. CDR3 size: 15 residues. Per the germline V gene, CDR1 is SQVTM and CDR2 is ANQGSEA. The CDR3 is CSAFMGTGIDYGYTF. The CDR3 coding sequence is TGCAGCGCCTTTATGGGGACAGGCATTGACTATGGCTACACCTTC.

V and J are TRBV29-1 and TRBJ2-3; tentative D call: TRBD2 (5 bases). Deletions cut 1 base from V and 1 base from J, with 12 bases between. Germline CDR1 is SQVTM and CDR2 is ANQGSEA. The CDR3 runs 15 residues. The CDR3 here is CSVEGGRGRTDTQYF. The CDR3 region has the DNA TGCAGCGTTGAAGGTGGAAGAGGGCGCACAGATACGCAGTATTTT.

The rearrangement joins TRBV2 to TRBJ2-2; 8 nucleotides match TRBD1. V lost 7 bases, J lost 7 bases, and 8 bases stayed unmatched. Germline values: CDR1 SNHLY, CDR2 FYNNEI. The CDR3 is made up of 14 amino acids. CDR3 DNA sequence: TGTGCCAGCACCCAGGACAGGGCGGTCGGGGAGCTGTTTTTT. It codes for CASTQDRAVGELFF.

This clonotype was detected only a few times. The chain recombines TRBV20-1 with TRBJ2-7; D uncertain. The germline CDR1 and CDR2 sequences are DFQATT and SNEGSKA (reference sequence). This CDR3 spans 11 amino acids. Trimming cost V 5 bases and J 3 bases, with 8 bases left between them. The CDR3 coding sequence is TGCAGTGCTCTGACTGACTACGAGCAGTACTTC. Its translation: CSALTDYEQYF.

By share, this clonotype counts as medium-sized. This chain connects TRBV7-2 to TRBJ2-1; D not resolved. The germline gives CDR1 SGHTA, CDR2 FQGNSA. The CDR3 sequence is 12 residues long. The ends were cut back, 6 bases at V and 7 bases at J, with 10 bases in the middle. Here the CDR3 reads CASSLARNEQFF. The CDR3 coding sequence is TGTGCCAGCAGTCTCGCACGGAATGAGCAGTTCTTC.

The sample holds many counts of this clonotype. This chain uses TRBV9 with TRBJ2-7; D possibly corresponds to TRBD2 (5 bases). CDR1 SGDLS and CDR2 YYNGEE come from the germline V gene. The CDR3 sequence is 14 residues long. Deletions cut 0 bases from V and 0 bases from J, with 7 bases between. CDR3: CASSVGGSSYEQYF. The DNA for the CDR3 is TGTGCCAGCAGCGTAGGTGGGAGCTCCTACGAGCAGTACTTC.

At least ten counts were recorded for this clonotype. The CDR3 is CATSDQVAGGPNEQFF. The CDR3 nucleotides are TGTGCCACCAGTGACCAAGTAGCGGGAGGGCCTAATGAGCAGTTCTTC. This chain links TRBV24-1 with TRBJ2-1; 11 nucleotides align to TRBD2. Losses at the gene ends were 4 bases for V and 7 bases for J; bases not matched to a gene: 8. The CDR3 is 16 residues long. Per germline, CDR1 KGHDR and CDR2 SFDVKD.